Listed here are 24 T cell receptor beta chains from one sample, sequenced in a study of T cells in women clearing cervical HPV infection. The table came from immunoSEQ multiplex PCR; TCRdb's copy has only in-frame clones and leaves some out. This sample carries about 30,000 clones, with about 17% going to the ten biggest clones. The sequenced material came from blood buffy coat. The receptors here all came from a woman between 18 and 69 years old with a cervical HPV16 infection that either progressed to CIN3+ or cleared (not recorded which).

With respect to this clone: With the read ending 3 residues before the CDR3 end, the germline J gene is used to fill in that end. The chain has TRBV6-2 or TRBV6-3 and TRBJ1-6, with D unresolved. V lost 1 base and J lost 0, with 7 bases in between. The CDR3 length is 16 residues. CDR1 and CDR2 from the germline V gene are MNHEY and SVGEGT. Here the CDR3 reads CASSYYASSYNSPLHF. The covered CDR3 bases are TGTGCCAGCAGTTACTACGCGAGCTCCTATAATTCACCC.

The CDR3: CASSPTISGETQYF. The CDR3 DNA, read in part, is TGTGCCAGCTCACCAACAATATCAGGGGAGACG. This chain connects TRBV18 to TRBJ2-3, with TRBD1 as a possible D gene (6 bases). Read sequence stops 3 residues before the CDR3 end, and the germline J gene provides the missing end. Germline V gene data show CDR1 as KGHSH and CDR2 as LQKENI. The CDR3 contains 14 residues.

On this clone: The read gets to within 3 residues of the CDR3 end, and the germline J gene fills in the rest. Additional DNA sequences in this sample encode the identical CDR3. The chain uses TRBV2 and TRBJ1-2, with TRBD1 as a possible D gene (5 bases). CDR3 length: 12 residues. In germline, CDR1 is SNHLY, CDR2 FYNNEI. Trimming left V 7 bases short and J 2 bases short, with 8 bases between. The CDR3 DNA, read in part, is TGTGCCAGCATCCCAGGGAACTATGGC. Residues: CASIPGNYG. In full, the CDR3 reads CASIPGNYGYTF. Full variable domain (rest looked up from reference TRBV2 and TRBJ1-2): EPEVTQTPSHQVTQMGQEVILRCVPISNHLYFYWYRQILGQKVEFLVSFYNNEISEKSEIFDDQFSVERPDGSNFTLKIRSTKLEDSAMYFCASIPGNYGYTFGSGTRLTVV.

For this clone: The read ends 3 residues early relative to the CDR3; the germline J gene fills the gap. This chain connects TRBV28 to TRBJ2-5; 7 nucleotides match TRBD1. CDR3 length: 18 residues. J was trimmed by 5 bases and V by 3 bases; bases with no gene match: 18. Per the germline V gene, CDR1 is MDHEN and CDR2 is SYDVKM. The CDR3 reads CASSLATGAAEERETQYF. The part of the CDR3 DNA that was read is TGTGCCAGCAGTTTGGCAACAGGGGCCGCCGAGGAGCGGGAGACC.

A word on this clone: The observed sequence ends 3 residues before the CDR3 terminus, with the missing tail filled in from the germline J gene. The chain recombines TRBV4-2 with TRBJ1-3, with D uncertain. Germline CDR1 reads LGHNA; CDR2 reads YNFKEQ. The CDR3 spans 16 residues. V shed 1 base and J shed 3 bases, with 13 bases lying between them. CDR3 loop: CASSQATEVFGNTIYF. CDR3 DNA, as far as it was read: TGTGCCAGCAGCCAAGCCACAGAGGTTTTTGGAAACACC.

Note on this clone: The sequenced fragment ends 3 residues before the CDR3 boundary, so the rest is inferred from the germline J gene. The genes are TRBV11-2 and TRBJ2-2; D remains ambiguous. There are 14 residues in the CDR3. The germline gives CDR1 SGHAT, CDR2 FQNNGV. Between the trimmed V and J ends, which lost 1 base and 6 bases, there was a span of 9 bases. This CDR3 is CASSLGQVSGELFF. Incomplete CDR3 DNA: TGTGCCAGCAGCTTAGGGCAGGTCTCCGGGGAG.

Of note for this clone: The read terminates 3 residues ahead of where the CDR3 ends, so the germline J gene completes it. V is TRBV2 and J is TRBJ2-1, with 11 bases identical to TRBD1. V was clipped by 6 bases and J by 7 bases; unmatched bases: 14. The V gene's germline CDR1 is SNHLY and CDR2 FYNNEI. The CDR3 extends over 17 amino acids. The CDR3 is CASRDLIGQGARNEQFF. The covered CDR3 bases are TGTGCCAGCAGGGACCTTATCGGACAGGGGGCGAGGAATGAG.

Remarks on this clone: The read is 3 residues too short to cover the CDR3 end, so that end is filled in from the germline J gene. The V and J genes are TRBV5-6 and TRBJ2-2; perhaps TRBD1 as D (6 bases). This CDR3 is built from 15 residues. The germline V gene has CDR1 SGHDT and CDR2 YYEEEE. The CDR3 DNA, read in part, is TGTGCCAGCAGCCAAGAACAGGGCATGGTTTCACCG. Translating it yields CASSQEQGMVSP. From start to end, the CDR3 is CASSQEQGMVSPLFF.

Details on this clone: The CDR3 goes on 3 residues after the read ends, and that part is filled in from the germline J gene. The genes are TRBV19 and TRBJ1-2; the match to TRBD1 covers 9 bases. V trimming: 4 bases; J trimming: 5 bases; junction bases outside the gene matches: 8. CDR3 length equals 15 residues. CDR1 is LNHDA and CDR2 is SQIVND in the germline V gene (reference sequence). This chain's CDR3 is CASSSTSTGGYGYTF. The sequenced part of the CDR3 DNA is TGTGCCAGTAGTAGCACATCGACAGGGGGATATGGC.

This CDR3 reads CSTYRGKRTEAFF. The CDR3 bases that were read are TGCAGCACCTACAGGGGCAAGAGAACTGAA. The chain uses TRBV29-1 and TRBJ1-1; 7 bases map to TRBD1. The read is 3 residues too short to cover the CDR3 end, so that end is filled in from the germline J gene. From germline, CDR1 is SQVTM and CDR2 ANQGSEA. CDR3 length: 13 amino acids. V was clipped by 8 bases and J by 5 bases; unmatched bases: 11.

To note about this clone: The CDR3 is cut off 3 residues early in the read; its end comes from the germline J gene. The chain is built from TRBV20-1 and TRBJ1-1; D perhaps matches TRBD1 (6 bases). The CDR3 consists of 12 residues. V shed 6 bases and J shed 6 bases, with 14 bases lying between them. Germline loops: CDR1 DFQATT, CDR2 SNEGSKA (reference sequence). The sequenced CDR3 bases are TGCAGTGCCCCGGACAGTGAAGCTGAA. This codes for CSAPDSEAE. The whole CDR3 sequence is CSAPDSEAEAFF.

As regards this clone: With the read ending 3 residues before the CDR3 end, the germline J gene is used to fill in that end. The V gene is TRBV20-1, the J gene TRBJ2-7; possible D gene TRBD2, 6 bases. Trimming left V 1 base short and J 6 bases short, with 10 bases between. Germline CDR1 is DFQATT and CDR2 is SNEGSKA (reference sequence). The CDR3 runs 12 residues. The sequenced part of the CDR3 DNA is TGCAGTGCTAGAGGGGCGGGGTCCGAG. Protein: CSARGAGSE. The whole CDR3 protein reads CSARGAGSEQYF.

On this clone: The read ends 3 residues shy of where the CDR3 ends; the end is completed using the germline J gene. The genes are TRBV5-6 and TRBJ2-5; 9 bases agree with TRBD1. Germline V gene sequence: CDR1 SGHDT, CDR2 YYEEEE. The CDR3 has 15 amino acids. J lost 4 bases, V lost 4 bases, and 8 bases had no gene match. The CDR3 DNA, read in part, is TGTGCCAGCAGCCCGAAGACAGGGGGGGCAGAGACC. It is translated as CASSPKTGGAET. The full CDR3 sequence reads CASSPKTGGAETQYF.

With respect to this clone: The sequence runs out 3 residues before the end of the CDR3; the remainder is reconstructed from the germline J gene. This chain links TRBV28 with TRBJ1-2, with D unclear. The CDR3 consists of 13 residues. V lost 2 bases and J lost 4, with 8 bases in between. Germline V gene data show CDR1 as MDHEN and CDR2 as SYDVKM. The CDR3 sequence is CASSLGPLYGYTF. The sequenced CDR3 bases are TGTGCCAGCAGTTTAGGTCCACTCTATGGC.

This CDR3 is CASNAGGGNTIYF. CDR3 DNA, as far as it was read: TGTGCCAGCAATGCCGGCGGGGGAAACACC. The chain has TRBV12-3 or TRBV12-4 and TRBJ1-3; D call uncertain. The read ends 3 residues early relative to the CDR3; the germline J gene fills the gap. This CDR3 comprises 13 residues. V shed 7 bases and J shed 4 bases, with 11 bases lying between them.

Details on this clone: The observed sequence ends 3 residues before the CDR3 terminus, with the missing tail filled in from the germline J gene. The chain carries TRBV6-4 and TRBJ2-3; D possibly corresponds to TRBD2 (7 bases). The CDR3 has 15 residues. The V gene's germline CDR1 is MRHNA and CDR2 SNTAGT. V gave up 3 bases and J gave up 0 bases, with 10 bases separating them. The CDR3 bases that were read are TGTGCCAGCAGTGATCGGGGGGCTAGCACAGATACG. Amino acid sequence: CASSDRGASTDT. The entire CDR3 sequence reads CASSDRGASTDTQYF.

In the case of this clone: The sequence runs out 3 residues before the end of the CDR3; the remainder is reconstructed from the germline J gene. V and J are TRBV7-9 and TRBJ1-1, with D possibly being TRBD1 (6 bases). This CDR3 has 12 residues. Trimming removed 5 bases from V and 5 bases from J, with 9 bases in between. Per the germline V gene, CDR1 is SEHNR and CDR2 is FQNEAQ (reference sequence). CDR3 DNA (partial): TGTGCCAGCAGCCAAGGGGGAACTGAA. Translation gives CASSQGGTE. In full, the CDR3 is CASSQGGTEAFF.

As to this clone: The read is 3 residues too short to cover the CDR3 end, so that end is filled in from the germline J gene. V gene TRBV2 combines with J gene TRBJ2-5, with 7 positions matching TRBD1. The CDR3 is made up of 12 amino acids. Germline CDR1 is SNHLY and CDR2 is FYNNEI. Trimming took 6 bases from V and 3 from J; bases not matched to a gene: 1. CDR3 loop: CASRQGKETQYF. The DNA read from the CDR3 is TGTGCCAGCAGACAGGGGAAAGAGACC.

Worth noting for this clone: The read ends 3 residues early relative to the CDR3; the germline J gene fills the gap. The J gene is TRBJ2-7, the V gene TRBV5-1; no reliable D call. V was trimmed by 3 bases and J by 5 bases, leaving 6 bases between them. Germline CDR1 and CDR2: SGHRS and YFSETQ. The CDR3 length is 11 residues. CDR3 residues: CASSSSHEQYF. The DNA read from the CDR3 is TGCGCCAGCAGCTCCAGTCACGAG.

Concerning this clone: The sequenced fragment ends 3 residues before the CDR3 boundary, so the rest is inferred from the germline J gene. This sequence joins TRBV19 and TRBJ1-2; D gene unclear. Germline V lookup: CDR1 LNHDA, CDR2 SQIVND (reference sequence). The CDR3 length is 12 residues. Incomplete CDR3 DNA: TGTGCCAGTTCCCACCCAAGCCGCGAC. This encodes CASSHPSRD. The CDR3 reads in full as CASSHPSRDYTF.

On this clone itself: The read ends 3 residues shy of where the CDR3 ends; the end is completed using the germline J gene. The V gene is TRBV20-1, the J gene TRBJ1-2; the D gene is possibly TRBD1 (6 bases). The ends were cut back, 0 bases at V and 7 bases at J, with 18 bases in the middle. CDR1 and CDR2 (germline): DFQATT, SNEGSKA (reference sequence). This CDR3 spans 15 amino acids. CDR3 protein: CSARDPAGAVFGYTF. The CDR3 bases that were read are TGCAGTGCTAGAGATCCCGCAGGGGCGGTTTTTGGC.

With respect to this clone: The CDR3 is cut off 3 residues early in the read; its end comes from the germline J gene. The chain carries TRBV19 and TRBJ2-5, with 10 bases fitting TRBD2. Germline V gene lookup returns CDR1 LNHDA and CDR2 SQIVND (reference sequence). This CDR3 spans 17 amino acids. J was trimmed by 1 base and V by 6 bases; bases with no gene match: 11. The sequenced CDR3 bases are TGTGCCAGTAGGCCCAGGACTAGCGGAACATTCCAAGAGACC. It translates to CASRPRTSGTFQET. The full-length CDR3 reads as CASRPRTSGTFQETQYF.

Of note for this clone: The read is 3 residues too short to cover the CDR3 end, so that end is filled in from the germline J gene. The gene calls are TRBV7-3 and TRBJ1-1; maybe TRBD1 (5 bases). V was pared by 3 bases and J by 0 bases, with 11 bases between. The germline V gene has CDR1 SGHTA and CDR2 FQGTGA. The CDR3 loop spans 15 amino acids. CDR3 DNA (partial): TGTGCCAGCAGCTTCTCCAGGGCCTTGAACACTGAA. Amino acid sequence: CASSFSRALNTE. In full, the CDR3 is CASSFSRALNTEAFF.

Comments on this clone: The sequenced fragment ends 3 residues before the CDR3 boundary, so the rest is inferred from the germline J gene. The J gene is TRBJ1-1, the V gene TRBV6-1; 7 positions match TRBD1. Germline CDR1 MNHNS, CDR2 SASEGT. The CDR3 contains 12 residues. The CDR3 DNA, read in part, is TGTGCCAGCAGTGCAACCTCACAGGGG. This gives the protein CASSATSQG. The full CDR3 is CASSATSQGAFF.